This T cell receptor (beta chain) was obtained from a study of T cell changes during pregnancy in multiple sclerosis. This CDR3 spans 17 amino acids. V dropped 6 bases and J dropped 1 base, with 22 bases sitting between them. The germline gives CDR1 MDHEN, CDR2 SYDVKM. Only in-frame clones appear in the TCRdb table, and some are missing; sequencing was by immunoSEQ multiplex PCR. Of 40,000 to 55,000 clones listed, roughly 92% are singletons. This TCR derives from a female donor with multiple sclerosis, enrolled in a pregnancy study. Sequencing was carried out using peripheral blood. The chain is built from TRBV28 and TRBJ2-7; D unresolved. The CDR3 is CASSPQGLGLWSYEQYF. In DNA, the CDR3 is TGTGCCAGCAGCCCACAAGGGTTGGGGTTATGGTCCTACGAGCAGTACTTC.